These 6 T cell receptor beta chains originate from one sample sequenced in a study of chemoradiotherapy in HPV16-positive cancers. TCRdb keeps only in-frame clones here, not all; method: immunoSEQ multiplex PCR. The table has about 24,000 clones, about 90% seen once; the top ten hold roughly 4.5%. Sample: blood, taken from a patient who underwent chemoradiotherapy. All receptors come from a human donor with HPV-associated anogenital cancer.

The V gene is TRBV29-1, the J gene TRBJ2-3; D possibly matches TRBD1 or TRBD2 (6 bases each). The V and J ends lost 7 bases and 2 bases respectively, with 19 bases between them. Looked up from germline, CDR1 is SQVTM and CDR2 is ANQGSEA. The CDR3 runs 15 residues. The CDR3 DNA is TGCAGCGCAGAAAATAAGGGGGGCTTCACAGATACGCAGTATTTT. Translated, it gives CSAENKGGFTDTQYF.

This clone was seen a few times. This sequence joins TRBV4-2 and TRBJ1-6; 7 bases are shared with TRBD1. Trimming took 0 bases from V and 10 from J; bases not matched to a gene: 9. The CDR3 contains 16 residues. The germline V gene has CDR1 LGHNA and CDR2 YNFKEQ. The CDR3 sequence: CASSQDSPGGPSPLHF. CDR3 in DNA: TGTGCCAGCAGCCAAGATTCCCCAGGGGGACCCTCACCCCTCCACTTT.

This clone came up a few times. The chain couples TRBV7-6 to TRBJ2-2, with D unclear. V was shortened by 1 base and J by 12 bases, with 9 bases between the two germline ends. The length of the CDR3 is 12 residues. The germline CDR1 and CDR2 sequences are SGHVS and FNYEAQ. The CDR3 DNA sequence: TGTGCCAGCAGCTTAGATTGGGCCCAGCTGTTTTTT. It translates to CASSLDWAQLFF.

This clone was found once. The junction departs from the called germline gene at one end, perhaps through a read error. The sample has other DNA sequences that encode this CDR3 too. The chain employs TRBV19 and TRBJ2-1; D is unclear. This CDR3 has 15 amino acids. Germline V gene lookup returns CDR1 LNHDA and CDR2 SQIVND (reference sequence). CDR3 sequence reads: CASSIGGRAYNEQFF. DNA of the CDR3: TGTGCCAGTAGTATAGGAGGAAGGGCCTACAACGAGCAGTTCTTC.

V is TRBV19 and J is TRBJ2-2; TRBD2 agrees at 7 bases. The junction had 17 bases not matched to a gene; V was cut back by 5 bases and J by 5 bases. Germline lookup yields CDR1 LNHDA and CDR2 SQIVND (reference sequence). CDR3 size: 18 residues. CDR3 region: CASSVFLTGTTVTGELFF. CDR3 DNA: TGTGCCAGTAGTGTTTTCCTTACCGGGACTACCGTTACCGGGGAGCTGTTTTTT.

This clone showed up just once. V is TRBV7-2 and J is TRBJ2-5, with 11 bases matching TRBD2. Germline loops: CDR1 SGHTA, CDR2 FQGNSA. Trimming took 4 bases from V and 5 from J; bases not matched to a gene: 3. This CDR3 has 14 residues. This CDR3 is CASSYASGRETQYF. The CDR3 nucleotides are TGTGCCAGCAGCTATGCTAGCGGGAGGGAGACCCAGTACTTC.